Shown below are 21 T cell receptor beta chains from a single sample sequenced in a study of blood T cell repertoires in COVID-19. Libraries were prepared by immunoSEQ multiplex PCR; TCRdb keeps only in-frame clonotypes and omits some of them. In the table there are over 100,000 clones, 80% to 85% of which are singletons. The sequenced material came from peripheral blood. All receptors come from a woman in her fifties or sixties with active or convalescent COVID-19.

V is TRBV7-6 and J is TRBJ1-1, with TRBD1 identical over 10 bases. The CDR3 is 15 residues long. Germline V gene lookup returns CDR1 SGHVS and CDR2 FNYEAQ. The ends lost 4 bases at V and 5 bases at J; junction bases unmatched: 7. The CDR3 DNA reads TGTGCCAGCAGCTCCAGACAGGGGGCGGGTACTGAAGCTTTCTTT. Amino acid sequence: CASSSRQGAGTEAFF.

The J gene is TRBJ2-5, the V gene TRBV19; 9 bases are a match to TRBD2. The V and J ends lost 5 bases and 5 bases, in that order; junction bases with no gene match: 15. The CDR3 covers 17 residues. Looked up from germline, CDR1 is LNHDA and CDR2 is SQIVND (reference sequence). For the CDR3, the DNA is TGTGCCAGTAGTCCATGGGATAGCGGGAGAGGACGGGAGACCCAGTACTTC. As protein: CASSPWDSGRGRETQYF.

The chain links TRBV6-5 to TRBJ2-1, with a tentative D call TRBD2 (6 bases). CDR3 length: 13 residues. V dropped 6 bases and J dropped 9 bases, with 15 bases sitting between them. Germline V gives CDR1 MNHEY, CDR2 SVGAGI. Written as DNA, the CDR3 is TGTGCCAGCAGAAACTGGGGGGTTGGTGAGCAGTTCTTC. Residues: CASRNWGVGEQFF.

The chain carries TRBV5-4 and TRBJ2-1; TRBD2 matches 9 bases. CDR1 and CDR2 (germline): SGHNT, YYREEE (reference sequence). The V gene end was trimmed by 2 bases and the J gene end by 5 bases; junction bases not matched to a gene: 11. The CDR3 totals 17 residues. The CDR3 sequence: CASSLVLRTSADNEQFF. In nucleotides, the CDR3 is TGTGCCAGCAGCTTAGTTTTGAGGACTAGCGCTGACAATGAGCAGTTCTTC.

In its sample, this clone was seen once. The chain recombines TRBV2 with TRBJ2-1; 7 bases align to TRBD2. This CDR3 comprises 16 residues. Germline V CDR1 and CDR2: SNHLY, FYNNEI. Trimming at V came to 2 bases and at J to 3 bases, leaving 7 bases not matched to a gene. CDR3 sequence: CASSETASGLYNEQFF. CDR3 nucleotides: TGTGCCAGCAGTGAAACGGCTAGCGGCCTCTACAATGAGCAGTTCTTC.

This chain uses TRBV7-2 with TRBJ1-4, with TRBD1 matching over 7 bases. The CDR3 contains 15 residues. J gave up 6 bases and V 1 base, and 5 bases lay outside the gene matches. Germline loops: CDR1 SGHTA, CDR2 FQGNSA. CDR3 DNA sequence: TGTGCCAGCAGCTTAGTAGTAGGGGGCTATGAAAAACTGTTTTTT. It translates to CASSLVVGGYEKLFF.

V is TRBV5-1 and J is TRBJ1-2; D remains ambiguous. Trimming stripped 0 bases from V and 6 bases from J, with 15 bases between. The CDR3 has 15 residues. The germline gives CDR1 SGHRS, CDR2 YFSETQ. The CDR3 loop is CASSLDLSTRNGYTF. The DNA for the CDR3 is TGCGCCAGCAGCTTGGACTTGTCTACTAGAAATGGCTACACCTTC.

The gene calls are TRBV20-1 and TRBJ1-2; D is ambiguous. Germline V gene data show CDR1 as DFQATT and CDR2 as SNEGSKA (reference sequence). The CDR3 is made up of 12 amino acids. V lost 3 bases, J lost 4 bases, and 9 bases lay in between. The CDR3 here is CSASTEAYGYTF. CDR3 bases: TGCAGTGCTAGTACGGAGGCCTATGGCTACACCTTC.

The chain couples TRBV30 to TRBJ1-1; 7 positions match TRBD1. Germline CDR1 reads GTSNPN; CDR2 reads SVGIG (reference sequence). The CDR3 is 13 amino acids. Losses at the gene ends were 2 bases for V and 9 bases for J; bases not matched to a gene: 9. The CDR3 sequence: CAWSNTGESQAFF. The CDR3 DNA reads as TGTGCCTGGAGTAACACAGGGGAATCTCAAGCTTTCTTT.

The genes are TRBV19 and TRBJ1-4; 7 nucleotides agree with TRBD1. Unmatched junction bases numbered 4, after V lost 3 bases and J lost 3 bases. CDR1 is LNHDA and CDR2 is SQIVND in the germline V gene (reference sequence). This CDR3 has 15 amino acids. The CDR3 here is CASSIGQGANEKLFF. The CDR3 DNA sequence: TGTGCCAGTAGTATCGGGCAGGGGGCTAATGAAAAACTGTTTTTT.

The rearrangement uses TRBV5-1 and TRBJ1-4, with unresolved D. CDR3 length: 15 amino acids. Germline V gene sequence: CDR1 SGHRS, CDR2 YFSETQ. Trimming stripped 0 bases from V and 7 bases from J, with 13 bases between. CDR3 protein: CASSLVSGSSEKLFF. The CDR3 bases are TGCGCCAGCAGCTTGGTCTCGGGGAGTAGTGAAAAACTGTTTTTT. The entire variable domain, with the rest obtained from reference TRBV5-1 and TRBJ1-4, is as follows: KAGVTQTPRYLIKTRGQQVTLSCSPISGHRSVSWYQQTPGQGLQFLFEYFSETQRNKGNFPGRFSGRQFSNSRSEMNVSTLELGDSALYLCASSLVSGSSEKLFFGSGTQLSVL.

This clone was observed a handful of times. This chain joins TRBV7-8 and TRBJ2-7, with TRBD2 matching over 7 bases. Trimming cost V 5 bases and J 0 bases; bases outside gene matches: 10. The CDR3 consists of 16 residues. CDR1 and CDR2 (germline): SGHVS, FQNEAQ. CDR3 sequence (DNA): TGTGCCAGCAGCCGCTTAGAAGCGGGAAGCTCCTACGAGCAGTACTTC. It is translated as CASSRLEAGSSYEQYF.

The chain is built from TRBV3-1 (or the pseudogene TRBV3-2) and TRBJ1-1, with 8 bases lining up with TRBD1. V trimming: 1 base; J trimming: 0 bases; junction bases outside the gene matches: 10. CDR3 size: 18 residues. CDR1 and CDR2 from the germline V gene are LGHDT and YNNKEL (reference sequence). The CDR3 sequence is CASSQGTGGKYMNTEAFF. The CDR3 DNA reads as TGTGCCAGCAGCCAAGGAACAGGGGGGAAGTACATGAACACTGAAGCTTTCTTT.

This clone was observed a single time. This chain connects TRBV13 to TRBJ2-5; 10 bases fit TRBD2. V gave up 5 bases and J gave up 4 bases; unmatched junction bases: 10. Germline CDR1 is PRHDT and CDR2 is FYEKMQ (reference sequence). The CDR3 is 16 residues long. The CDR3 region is CASSLPQSGGAETQYF. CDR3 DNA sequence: TGTGCCAGCAGCCTCCCCCAGAGCGGGGGGGCAGAGACCCAGTACTTC.

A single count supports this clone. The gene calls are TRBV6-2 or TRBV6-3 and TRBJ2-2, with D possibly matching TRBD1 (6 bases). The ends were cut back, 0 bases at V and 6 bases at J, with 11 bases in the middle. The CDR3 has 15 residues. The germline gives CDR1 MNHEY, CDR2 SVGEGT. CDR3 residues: CASSYSGAVAGELFF. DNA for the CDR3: TGTGCCAGCAGTTACTCGGGGGCTGTGGCCGGGGAGCTGTTTTTT.

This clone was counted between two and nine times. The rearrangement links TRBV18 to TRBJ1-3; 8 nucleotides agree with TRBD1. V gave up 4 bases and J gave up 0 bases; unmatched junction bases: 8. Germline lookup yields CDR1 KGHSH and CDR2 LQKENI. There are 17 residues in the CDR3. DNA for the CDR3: TGTGCCAGCTCACAGAACACCGGGACAGGCTCTGGAAACACCATATATTTT. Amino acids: CASSQNTGTGSGNTIYF.

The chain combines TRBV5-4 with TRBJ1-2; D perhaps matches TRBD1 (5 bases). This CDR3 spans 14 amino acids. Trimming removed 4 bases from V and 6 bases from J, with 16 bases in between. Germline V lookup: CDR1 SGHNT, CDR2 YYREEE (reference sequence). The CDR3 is CASSPGGVSHGYTF. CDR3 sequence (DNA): TGTGCCAGCAGCCCGGGGGGGGTCTCTCATGGCTACACCTTC.

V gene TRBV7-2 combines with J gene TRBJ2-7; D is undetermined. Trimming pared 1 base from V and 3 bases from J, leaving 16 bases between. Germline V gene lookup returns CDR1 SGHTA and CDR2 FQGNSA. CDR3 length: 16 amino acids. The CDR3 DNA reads TGTGCCAGCAGCTTAGGTTATGCTCGCACTGGCTACGAGCAGTACTTC. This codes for CASSLGYARTGYEQYF.

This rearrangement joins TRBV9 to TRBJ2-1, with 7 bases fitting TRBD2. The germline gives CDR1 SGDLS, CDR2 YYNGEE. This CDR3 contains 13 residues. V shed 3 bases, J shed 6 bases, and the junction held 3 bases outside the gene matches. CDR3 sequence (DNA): TGTGCCAGCAGCGGGACTAGGGGCAATGAGCAGTTCTTC. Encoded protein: CASSGTRGNEQFF.

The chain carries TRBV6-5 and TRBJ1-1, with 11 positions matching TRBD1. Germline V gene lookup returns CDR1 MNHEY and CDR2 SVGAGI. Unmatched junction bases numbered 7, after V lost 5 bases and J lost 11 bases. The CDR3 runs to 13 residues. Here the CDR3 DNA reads TGTGCCAGCAGTATCGGACAGGGGGCTGGGGCTTTCTTT. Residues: CASSIGQGAGAFF.

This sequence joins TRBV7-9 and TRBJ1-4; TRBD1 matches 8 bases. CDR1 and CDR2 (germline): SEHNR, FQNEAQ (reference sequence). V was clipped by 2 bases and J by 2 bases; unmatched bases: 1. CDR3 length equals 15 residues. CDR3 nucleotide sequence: TGTGCCAGCAGCTTAAGGGACAGGACTAATGAAAAACTGTTTTTT. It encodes CASSLRDRTNEKLFF.